The sequence of this T cell receptor beta chain was determined in a study of molecular identifiers for immune sequencing clone quantification. Study in general: The replicates split RNA from roughly 18,000 or 92,000 naive CD8 cells five ways and sequenced four.

TCRdb reanalysed the PCR reads using MiXCR and keeps one entry per CDR3 protein. The sample gives around 480,000 distinct CDR3 sequences, roughly 26% of which show up once; approximately 0.76% is in the top ten. This clonotype was counted between two and nine times. What it binds is not known. Study observations and caveats: Clones that had above 20 RNA copies took up over 98% of effector molecules but under 1% in naive cells. Spike-in Jurkat TCR RNA from a single cell reportedly registered among about a million naive cells.

CDR3 length: 13 amino acids. Germline CDR1 reads GTSNPN; CDR2 reads SVGIG (reference sequence). V gave up 4 bases and J gave up 4 bases; unmatched junction bases: 4. This TCR derives from a human donor in good health. Some libraries in this study had Jurkat cell RNA spiked in. This rearrangement joins TRBV30 to TRBJ2-7, with 10 nucleotides matching TRBD2. The sequenced sample consisted of naive CD8+ T cells from blood, with Jurkat cell RNA spiked in. Subset specified: FACS-sorted CD8+CD4-CCR7+CD45RA+ naive T cells. The CDR3 sequence is CAWNEREGYEQYF. For the CDR3, the DNA is TGTGCCTGGAATGAGCGGGAGGGTTACGAGCAGTACTTC.